This is a list of T cell receptor beta chains from one sample in a study of tumour-infiltrating T cells in Burkitt lymphoma. Repertoires were generated with immunoSEQ multiplex PCR, while TCRdb's copy carries only in-frame clones and drops some. The table has around 45,000 clones, around 30% seen once. The sample comprised tumor tissue. These receptors were obtained from a human donor with Burkitt lymphoma. CDR3s include the opening cysteine and the closing phenylalanine or tryptophan. Only some rows state a clone size, as once, few, many or a class for expanded clones.

TRBV6-1	few	TRBJ2-7	CASSETRISYEQYF
TRBV7-3	NA	TRBJ2-3	CASSLREGDTQYF
TRBV6-7	NA	TRBJ2-3	CERDRLAAEEYF
TRBV7-3	few	TRBJ2-1	CASSLSGGPNEQFF
TRBV5-1	NA	TRBJ2-7	CASSLGPGAPSYEQYF
TRBV5-1	NA	TRBJ2-1	CASSLAGRSHYNEQFF
TRBV5-8	few	TRBJ2-3	CASEELGLAVTDTQYF
TRBV6-6	NA	TRBJ2-2	CATHRDKNTGELFF
TRBV5-1	few	TRBJ1-2	CASSRDSNYGYTF
TRBV9	NA	TRBJ2-3	CASSVGGVADTQYF
TRBV6-6	NA	TRBJ2-5	CASSYQGGETQYF
TRBV4-1	few	TRBJ2-5	CASSQEAVETQYF
TRBV2	few	TRBJ1-1	CASNVPGEYTEAFF
TRBV28	NA	TRBJ2-5	CASSLSKALSRGGETQYF
TRBV2	NA	TRBJ1-1	CASRQGREAFF
TRBV4-2	few	TRBJ2-2	CASRGGGHANTGELFF
TRBV7-3	once	TRBJ1-1	CASSQGQGARAFF
TRBV13	NA	TRBJ1-3	CASSLQGNTIYF
TRBV29-1	NA	TRBJ1-2	CSVLGTGVGYTF
TRBV5-8	NA	TRBJ2-1	CASSLPGSPYNEQFF
TRBV10-1	few	TRBJ2-3	CASSESGLAGNTDTQYF
TRBV4-2	NA	TRBJ2-2	CASSQFLGTGELFF
TRBV4-1	NA	TRBJ2-2	CASSPAGSRTGELFF
TRBV6-1	NA	TRBJ1-3	CASSEWGSGNTIYF
TRBV4-1	NA	TRBJ2-3	CASSQAPLAEVFTDTQYF
TRBV6-5	few	TRBJ1-1	CASIGGPHTEAFF
TRBV2	few	TRBJ1-1	CASSEGDVEAFF
TRBV4-3	NA	TRBJ2-2	CASSPRLAGNTGELFF